The clone carrying this TCR beta chain appeared a few times. Its target is unknown. Germline loops: CDR1 MNHNS, CDR2 SASEGT. The junction had 7 bases not matched to a gene; V was cut back by 3 bases and J by 2 bases. The CDR3 consists of 16 residues. These data are taken from a study of radiotherapy plus CTLA-4 blockade in lung cancer. Study background: Objective responses occurred in around 18% of patients; around 28% had disease control.

Study-wide results and caveats: In blood, after radiotherapy plus ipilimumab, tumor-derived TCR clones expanded.

Profiling relied on immunoSEQ multiplex PCR, and the TCRdb table lists in-frame clones only, not all of them. Of more than 40,000 clones in the sample, about 70% were seen once. The V gene is TRBV6-1, the J gene TRBJ2-1, with TRBD2 matching over 7 bases. Sequenced here: peripheral blood, sampled from a patient treated with radiotherapy plus ipilimumab. The receptor's source is a human donor with non-small cell lung cancer who had a partial response to radiotherapy plus ipilimumab. The CDR3 DNA sequence: TGTGCCAGCAGTGACACTCTAGCGGCTGCCTACAATGAGCAGTTCTTC. Protein: CASSDTLAAAYNEQFF.